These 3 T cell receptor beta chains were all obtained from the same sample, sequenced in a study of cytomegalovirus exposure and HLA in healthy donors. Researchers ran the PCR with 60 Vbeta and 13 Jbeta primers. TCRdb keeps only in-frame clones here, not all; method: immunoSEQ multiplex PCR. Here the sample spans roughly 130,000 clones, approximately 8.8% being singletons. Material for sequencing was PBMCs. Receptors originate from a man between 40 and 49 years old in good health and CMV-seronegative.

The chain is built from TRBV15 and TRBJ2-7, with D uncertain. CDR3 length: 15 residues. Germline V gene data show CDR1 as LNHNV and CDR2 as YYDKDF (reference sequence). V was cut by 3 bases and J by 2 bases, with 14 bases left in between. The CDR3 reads CATSRGGVPTYEQYF. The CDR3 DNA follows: TGTGCCACCAGCAGGGGTGGAGTCCCGACCTACGAGCAGTACTTC.

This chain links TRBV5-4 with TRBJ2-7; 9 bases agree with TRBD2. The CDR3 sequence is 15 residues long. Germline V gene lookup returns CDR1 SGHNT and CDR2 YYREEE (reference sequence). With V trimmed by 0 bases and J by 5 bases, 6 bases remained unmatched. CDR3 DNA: TGTGCCAGCAGCTTGGCTCGCGGGGGGGTCCACGAGCAGTACTTC. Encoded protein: CASSLARGGVHEQYF.

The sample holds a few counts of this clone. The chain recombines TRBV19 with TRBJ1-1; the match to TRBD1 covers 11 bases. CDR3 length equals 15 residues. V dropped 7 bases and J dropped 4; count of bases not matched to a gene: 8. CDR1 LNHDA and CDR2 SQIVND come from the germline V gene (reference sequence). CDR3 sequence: CASTPDRGLGTEAFF. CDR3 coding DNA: TGTGCCAGTACCCCGGACAGGGGGCTTGGCACTGAAGCTTTCTTT. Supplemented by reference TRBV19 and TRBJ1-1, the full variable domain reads DGGITQSPKYLFRKEGQNVTLSCEQNLNHDAMYWYRQDPGQGLRLIYYSQIVNDFQKGDIAEGYSVSREKKESFPLTVTSAQKNPTAFYLCASTPDRGLGTEAFFGQGTRLTVV.